The sequence of this T cell receptor (beta chain) was determined in a study of PD-L1 blockade in urothelial cancer. Study background: Analyses used blood from 3 weeks (second dose) and 6 weeks after treatment start.

The CDR3 is 14 amino acids. CDR1 and CDR2 from the germline V gene are GTSNPN and SVGIG (reference sequence). V lost 3 bases, J lost 0 bases, and 9 bases lay in between. This clone was seen a single time. The table came from immunoSEQ multiplex PCR; TCRdb's copy has only in-frame clones and leaves some out. This repertoire shows almost 90,000 clones, around 84% found once; its top ten account for 2% to 2.5%. Regarding time point: pretreatment peripheral blood. This chain links TRBV30 with TRBJ1-5; possibly TRBD1 for D (6 bases). The sample consisted of PBMCs, taken around atezolizumab (anti-PD-L1) treatment. The receptor comes from a man aged 60 to 69 with urothelial cancer. CDR3 nucleotides: TGTGCCTGGAGACAGGGTAATAGCAATCAGCCCCAGCATTTT. Its protein is CAWRQGNSNQPQHF.